This TCR beta chain was obtained from a study of PD-1 blockade in mismatch repair-deficient tumors. Across the whole study: Enrolled about 2012-2016, patients had progressing, pretreated mismatch repair-deficient cancers of about a dozen types. The study's findings and limits: Tumor-resident clones, often undetectable pretreatment in blood, expanded then contracted after pembrolizumab.

Note on this clone: The antigen is undetermined.

Measured with immunoSEQ multiplex PCR; TCRdb has only the in-frame clones, and not every one. This table holds roughly 17,000 clones, about 80% found once. The CDR3 contains 14 residues. Germline values: CDR1 KGHSH, CDR2 LQKENI. After removal of 4 bases from V and 6 bases from J, the junction contained 8 bases not matched to a gene. The specimen was PBMCs, collected less than 25 weeks after starting pembrolizumab. The chain employs TRBV18 and TRBJ1-2; 7 bases fit TRBD1. This TCR was sampled from an adult with mismatch repair-deficient cancer. In DNA, the CDR3 is TGTGCCAGCTCACAAGGGACAGTAAGGAATGGCTACACCTTC. The encoded protein is CASSQGTVRNGYTF.